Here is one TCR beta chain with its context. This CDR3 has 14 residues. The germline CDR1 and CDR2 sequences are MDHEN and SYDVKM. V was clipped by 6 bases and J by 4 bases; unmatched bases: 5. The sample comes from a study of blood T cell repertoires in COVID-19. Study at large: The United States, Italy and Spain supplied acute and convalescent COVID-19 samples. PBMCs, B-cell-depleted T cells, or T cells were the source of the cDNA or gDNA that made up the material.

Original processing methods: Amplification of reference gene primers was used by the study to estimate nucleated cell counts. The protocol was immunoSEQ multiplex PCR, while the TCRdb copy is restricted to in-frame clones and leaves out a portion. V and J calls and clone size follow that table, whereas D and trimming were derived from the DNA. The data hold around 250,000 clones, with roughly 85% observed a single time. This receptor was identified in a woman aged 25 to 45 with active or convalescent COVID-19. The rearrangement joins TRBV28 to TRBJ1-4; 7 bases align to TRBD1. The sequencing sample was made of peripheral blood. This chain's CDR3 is CASRLTGNNEKLFF. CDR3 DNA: TGTGCCAGCAGGTTGACAGGGAATAATGAAAAACTGTTTTTT. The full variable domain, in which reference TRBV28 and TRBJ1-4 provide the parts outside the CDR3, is DVKVTQSSRYLVKRTGEKVFLECVQDMDHENMFWYRQDPGLGLRLIYFSYDVKMKEKGDIPEGYSVSREKKERFSLILESASTNQTSMYLCASRLTGNNEKLFFGSGTQLSVL.